The clone carrying this TCR beta chain appeared a few times. Antigen specificity is unknown. Germline CDR1 is SNHLY and CDR2 is FYNNEI. V shed 3 bases, J shed 4 bases, and the junction held 9 bases outside the gene matches. CDR3 length: 16 amino acids. Prepared libraries of TCR beta cDNA carried unique molecular identifiers. Some 500,000 cDNA molecules were recovered from an input of 1 to 10 million T cells. Each CDR3 protein is one row after TCRdb ran MiXCR on the PCR reads. Of approximately 350,000 distinct CDR3 sequences in the sample, less than 35% are singletons; the top ten hold around an eighth. The data were obtained in a study of post-analysis software for immune sequencing data. Study background: Relapsing-remitting, secondary progressive and progressive-relapsing multiple sclerosis courses were included. The study's findings and limits: In patients, TRBV5-6, TRBV5-1 and TRBV20-1 belonged to several TRBV segments found more frequently than in controls. By F measure, samples from a shared preparation batch strongly co-clustered. Multiple sclerosis was associated with a significant reduction in normalized Chao1 diversity relative to controls.

Sample: blood. This rearrangement joins TRBV2 to TRBJ2-3; 8 nucleotides match TRBD2. This receptor was identified in a girl aged 10-17 years with multiple sclerosis. CDR3 residues: CASSEQIAGTPDTQYF. CDR3 in DNA: TGTGCCAGCAGTGAGCAGATAGCGGGGACCCCAGATACGCAGTATTTT.